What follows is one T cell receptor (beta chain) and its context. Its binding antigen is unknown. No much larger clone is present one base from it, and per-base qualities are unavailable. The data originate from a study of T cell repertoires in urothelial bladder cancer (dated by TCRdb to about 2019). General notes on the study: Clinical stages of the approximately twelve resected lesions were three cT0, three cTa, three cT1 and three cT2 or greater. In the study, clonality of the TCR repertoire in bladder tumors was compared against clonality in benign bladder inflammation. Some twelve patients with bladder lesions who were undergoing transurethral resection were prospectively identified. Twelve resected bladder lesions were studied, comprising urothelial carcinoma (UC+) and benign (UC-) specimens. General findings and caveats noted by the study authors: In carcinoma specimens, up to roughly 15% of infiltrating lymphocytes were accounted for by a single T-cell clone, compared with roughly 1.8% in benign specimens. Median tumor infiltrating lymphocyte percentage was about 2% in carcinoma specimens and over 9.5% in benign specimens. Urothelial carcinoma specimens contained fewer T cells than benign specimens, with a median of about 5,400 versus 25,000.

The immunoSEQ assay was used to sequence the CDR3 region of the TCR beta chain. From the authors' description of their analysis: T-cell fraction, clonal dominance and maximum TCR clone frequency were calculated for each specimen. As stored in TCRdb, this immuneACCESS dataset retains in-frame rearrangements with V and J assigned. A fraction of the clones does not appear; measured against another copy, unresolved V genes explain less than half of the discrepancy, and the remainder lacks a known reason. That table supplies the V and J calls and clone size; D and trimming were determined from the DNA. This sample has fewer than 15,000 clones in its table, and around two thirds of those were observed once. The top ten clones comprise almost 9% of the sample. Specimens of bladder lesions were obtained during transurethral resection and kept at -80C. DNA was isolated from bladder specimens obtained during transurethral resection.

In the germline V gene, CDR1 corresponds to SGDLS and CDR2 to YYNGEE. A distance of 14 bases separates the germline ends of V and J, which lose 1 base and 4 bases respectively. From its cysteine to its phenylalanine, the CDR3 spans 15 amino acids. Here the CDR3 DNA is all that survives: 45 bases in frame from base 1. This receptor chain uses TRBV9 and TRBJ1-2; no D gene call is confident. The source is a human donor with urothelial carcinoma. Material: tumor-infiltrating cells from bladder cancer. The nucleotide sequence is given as TGTGCCAGCAGCGTAAACCCCGACCTGGGCTATGGCTACACCTTC. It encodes CASSVNPDLGYGYTF. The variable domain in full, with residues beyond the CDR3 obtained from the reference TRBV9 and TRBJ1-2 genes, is DSGVTQTPKHLITATGQRVTLRCSPRSGDLSVYWYQQSLDQGLQFLIQYYNGEERAKGNILERFSAQQFPDLHSELNLSSLELGDSALYFCASSVNPDLGYGYTFGSGTRLTVV.